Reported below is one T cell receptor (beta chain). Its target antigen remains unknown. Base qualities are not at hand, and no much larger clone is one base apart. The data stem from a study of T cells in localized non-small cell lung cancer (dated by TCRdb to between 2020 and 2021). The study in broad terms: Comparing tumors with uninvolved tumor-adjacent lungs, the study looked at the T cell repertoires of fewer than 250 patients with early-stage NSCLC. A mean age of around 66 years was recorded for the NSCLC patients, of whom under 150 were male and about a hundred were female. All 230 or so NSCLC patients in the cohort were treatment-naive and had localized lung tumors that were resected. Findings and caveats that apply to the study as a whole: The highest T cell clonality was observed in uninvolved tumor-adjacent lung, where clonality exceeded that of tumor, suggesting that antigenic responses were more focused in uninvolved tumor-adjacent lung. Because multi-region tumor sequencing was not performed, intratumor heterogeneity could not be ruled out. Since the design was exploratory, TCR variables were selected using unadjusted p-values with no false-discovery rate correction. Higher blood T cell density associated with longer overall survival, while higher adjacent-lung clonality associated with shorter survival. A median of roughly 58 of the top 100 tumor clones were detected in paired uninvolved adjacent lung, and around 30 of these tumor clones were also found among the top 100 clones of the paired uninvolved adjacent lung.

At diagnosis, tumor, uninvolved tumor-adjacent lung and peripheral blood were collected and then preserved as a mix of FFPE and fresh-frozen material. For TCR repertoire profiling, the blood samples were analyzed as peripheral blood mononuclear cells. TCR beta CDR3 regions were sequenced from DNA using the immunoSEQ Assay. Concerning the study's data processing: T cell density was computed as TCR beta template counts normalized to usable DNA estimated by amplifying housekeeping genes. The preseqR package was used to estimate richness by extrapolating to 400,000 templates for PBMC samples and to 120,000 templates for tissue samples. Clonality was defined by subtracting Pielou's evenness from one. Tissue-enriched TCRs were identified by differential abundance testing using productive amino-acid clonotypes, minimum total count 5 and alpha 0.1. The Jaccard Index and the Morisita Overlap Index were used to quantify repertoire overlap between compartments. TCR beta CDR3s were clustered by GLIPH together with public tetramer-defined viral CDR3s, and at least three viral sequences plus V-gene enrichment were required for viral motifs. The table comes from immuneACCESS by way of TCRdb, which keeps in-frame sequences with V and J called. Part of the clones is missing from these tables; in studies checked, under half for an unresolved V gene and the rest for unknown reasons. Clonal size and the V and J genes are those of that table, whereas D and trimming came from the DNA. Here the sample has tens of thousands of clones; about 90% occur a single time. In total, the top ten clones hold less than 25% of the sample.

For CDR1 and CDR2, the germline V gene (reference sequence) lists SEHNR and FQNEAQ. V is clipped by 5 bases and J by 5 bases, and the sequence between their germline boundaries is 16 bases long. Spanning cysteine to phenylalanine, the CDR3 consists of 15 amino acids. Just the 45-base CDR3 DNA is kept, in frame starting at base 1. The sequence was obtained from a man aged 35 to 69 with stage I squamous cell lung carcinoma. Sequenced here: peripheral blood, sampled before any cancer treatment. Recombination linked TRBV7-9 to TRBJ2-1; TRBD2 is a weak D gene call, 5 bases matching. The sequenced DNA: TGTGCCAGCAGCCTCAGCGGCGCCGGAGACAATGAGCAGTTCTTC. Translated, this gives CASSLSGAGDNEQFF.